The T cell receptor (beta chain) under discussion was sequenced for a study of T cells in tumors after PD-1 blockade. In the study overall: On average, tumor samples gave some 26,000 TCR templates and approximately 6,000 unique clonotypes. General study findings and limits: About 41% of tumor TCR clonotypes were also found in blood.

Germline lookup yields CDR1 LGHDT and CDR2 YNNKEL (reference sequence). The ends were cut back, 1 base at V and 4 bases at J, with 13 bases in the middle. This CDR3 has 15 residues. Generated by immunoSEQ multiplex PCR, the TCRdb table keeps only in-frame clones and is missing some. The sample shows more than 1,200 clones, 65% to 70% of them seen only once. In regard to this clone: Its antigen is unknown.

The chain recombines TRBV3-1 (or the pseudogene TRBV3-2) with TRBJ1-1; D unresolved. This clonotype was sampled from a human donor with basal cell carcinoma. Sequencing was performed on tumor tissue, taken before anti-PD-1 treatment. The CDR3 protein is CASSQGWRFVTEAFF. CDR3 in DNA: TGTGCCAGCAGCCAAGGTTGGCGATTTGTCACTGAAGCTTTCTTT.